Detailed here is one TCR beta chain. The target of this receptor is not known. The record has no base qualities; no much larger clone is one base away. At the DNA level, this CDR3 is encoded by other sequences in the same sample as well. Genomic DNA was extracted from sorted cells with the Quick-DNA Microprep Kit. Amplification of TCRbeta DNA was done with the immunoSEQ hsTCRbeta kit, following the protocol from the manufacturer. An Illumina MiSeq instrument was used to sequence the TCRbeta libraries. Per the original workflow: Following removal of out-of-frame sequences, some 2,200,000 distinct TCRbeta sequences were retained, with an average of about 63,000 per individual. Two values were used to score each individual: the count of around 150 previously reported CMV-associated TCRbeta sequences and the total count of productive distinct TCRbeta sequences. A beta-binomial model was reimplemented in Python, and scikit-learn random forests with default parameters were trained on US cohort data. Classifier performance on the Belgian cohort was summarized as median AUC with percentile confidence intervals calculated over 10,000 bootstrap iterations. Here the immuneACCESS table is served through TCRdb, limited to in-frame sequences with V and J called. Missing clones are a known gap in these copies; in checked studies unresolved V genes cover under half, and the rest lacks a known reason. That table is the source of V, J and clone size, and D and trimming were worked out from the DNA. The sample table records tens of thousands of clones; around 78% of these occur just once. The ten most abundant clones make up about 0.6% of the sample.

This entry belongs to a study of memory CD4+ T cells and cytomegalovirus serostatus (dated by TCRdb to about 2019). As for the study more broadly: The 35 or so healthy Belgian adults in the cohort included 9 who were CMV seropositive and approximately 24 who were CMV seronegative. To replicate a published TCR-based CMV serostatus classifier, the study sequenced CD4+ memory TCRbeta repertoires from a Belgian cohort whose cytomegalovirus serostatus was known.

Beyond this particular receptor, the publication reports: Results were interpreted as suggesting that the CMV-associated TCR signature is largely present in the CD4+ memory repertoire. A median bootstrapped AUC of 0.95 with a 95% CI of 0.76-1.00 was achieved on the Belgian cohort by the original-framework classifier. For CMV serostatus prediction, a median bootstrapped AUC of approximately 0.95 was reached with the original framework, and a median bootstrapped AUC of approximately 0.89 was reached with a US-trained random forest. Only CD4+CD45RO+ memory cells were sequenced, unlike the original study, which covered naive and memory CD4+ and CD8+ populations. Of 164 previously reported CMV-associated TCRbeta sequences, about 72 appeared in the CD4+ memory repertoires, each in one to five individuals.

Single viable CD3+CD4+CD8-CD45RO+ cells were sorted as memory CD4+ T cells on a FACSAria II. CMV serostatus was determined with a Roche Elecsys assay detecting serum IgG against CMV pp150, pp28, p38 and p52. After the samples were thawed, total CD4+ T cells were enriched through positive selection using CD4 magnetic microbeads. The samples came from a separate study whose specific focus was interrogating the CD4+ T cell memory repertoire. Peripheral blood mononuclear cells were isolated and cryopreserved following standard operating procedures; serum was stored at -80 °C. CD3-PerCP (BW264/56), CD4-APC (RPA-T4), CD45RO-PE (UCHT1) and CD8-Pacific Orange (3B5) antibodies were used for staining, and non-viable cells were excluded with Sytox blue. V was cut back by 4 bases and J by 0 bases, leaving a gap of 4 bases between them. CDR1 and CDR2 are read off the germline V gene (reference sequence) as GTSNPN and SVGIG. From the cysteine up to the phenylalanine, the CDR3 has a length of 12 residues. Only the CDR3 part of the read is kept: 36 bases, read in frame from the first base.

The TCR was taken from an adult in good health and CMV-seronegative. Here the chain combines TRBV30 and TRBJ1-3; too little of a D gene remains to name it. The sequencing input was memory CD4+ T cells from blood. At the DNA level, the sequence is TGTGCCTGGACGGGCTCTGGAAACACCATATATTTT. Translation gives CAWTGSGNTIYF.